This T cell receptor (beta chain) comes out of a study of blood T cells in healthy people across ages. Combining a sample-barcoded 5' primer with a J-beta primer mix, a second PCR ran for roughly 7 to 11 cycles. From the 5' RACE reads, TCRdb called clonotypes with MiXCR, one entry per CDR3 protein. The sample contains 650,000 to 800,000 distinct CDR3 sequences, about 42% of which appear only once. This TCR came from a man aged 60 to 75 in good health. Material for sequencing was blood.

As DNA, the CDR3 is TGTGCCAGCAGCTATACTTCGGGACAGCAGATCAATCAGCCCCAGCATTTT. It specifies CASSYTSGQQINQPQHF. V is TRBV7-9 and J is TRBJ1-5, with 7 bases that match TRBD1. Germline V gene data show CDR1 as SEHNR and CDR2 as FQNEAQ (reference sequence). This CDR3 has 17 amino acids. The J segment lost 3 bases and the V segment lost 4 bases, leaving 12 bases of the junction unmatched.